This TCR beta chain is from a study of blood T cells in healthy people across ages. Approximately 9.6 milliliters of peripheral blood were drawn from each donor into EDTA-treated tubes. Per germline, CDR1 DFQATT and CDR2 SNEGSKA (reference sequence). The CDR3 contains 17 residues. The ends were cut back, 0 bases at V and 2 bases at J, with 17 bases in the middle. In the case of this clonotype: This may arise from a read error, as a much more abundant clone is one base away.

The authors ran a second PCR of about 6 to 11 cycles using a sample-barcoded 5' primer and a J-beta primer mix. TCRdb passed the 5' RACE reads through MiXCR, listing each CDR3 protein once. This repertoire shows 550,000 to 800,000 distinct CDR3 sequences, about a third found once; its top ten account for approximately 15%. The sample consisted of blood. This chain uses TRBV20-1 with TRBJ1-5, with D perhaps TRBD1 (5 bases). This sequence originates from an elderly woman in good health. The CDR3 DNA sequence: TGCAGTGCTAGAGATCAAGGCGGGGCCGGTGGCAATCAGCCCCAGCATTTT. Translation gives CSARDQGGAGGNQPQHF.